This T cell receptor (beta chain) was found in a study of identifying expanded T cells in peripheral blood. Collection occurred without any documented infections or immune events in donors. In germline, CDR1 is SGHTA, CDR2 FQGTGA. The CDR3 sequence is 13 residues long. The study's findings and limits: Variance in clone template counts between approximately 2-week samples significantly increased with total template count across all healthy donors. Differentially abundant clones: roughly 1.3 between replicates, 16.4 at about two weeks, 19 at four.

Worth noting for this clone: What it binds is not known. An end of the junction does not agree with germline; a read error may underlie this.

Produced via immunoSEQ multiplex PCR; TCRdb's table is partial and in-frame only. The sample shows about 81,000 clones, roughly 84% of them seen only once. This sequence was found in a person aged 18 to 70 in good health. The sequenced sample consisted of blood. The J gene is TRBJ2-5, the V gene TRBV7-3, with D perhaps matching TRBD1 (5 bases). CDR3 residues: CASSVTGLGTQYF. The CDR3, as DNA: TGTGCCAGCAGCGTAACAGGTCTGGGGACCCAGTACTTC.